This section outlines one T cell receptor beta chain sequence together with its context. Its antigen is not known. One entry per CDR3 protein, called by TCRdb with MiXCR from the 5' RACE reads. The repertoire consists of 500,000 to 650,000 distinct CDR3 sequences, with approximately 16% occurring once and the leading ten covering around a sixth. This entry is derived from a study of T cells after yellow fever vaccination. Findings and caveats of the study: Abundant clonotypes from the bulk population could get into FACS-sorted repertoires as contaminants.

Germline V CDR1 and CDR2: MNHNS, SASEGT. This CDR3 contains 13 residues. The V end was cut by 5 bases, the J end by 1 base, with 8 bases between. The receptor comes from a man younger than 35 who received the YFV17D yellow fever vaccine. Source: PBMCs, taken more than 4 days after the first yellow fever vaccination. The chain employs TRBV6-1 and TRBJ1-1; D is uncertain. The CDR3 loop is CASSPMANTEAFF. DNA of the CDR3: TGTGCCAGCAGTCCCATGGCGAACACTGAAGCTTTCTTT.